This T cell receptor beta chain appears in the sequencing data of a study of T cell responses to AZD1222 COVID-19 vaccine (dated by TCRdb to about 2021). Regarding the study in general: A total of more than 230 trial participants underwent TCR sequencing, of whom 200 to 220 received two doses of AZD1222 and some 26 received two doses of the MenACWY control vaccine. Enrollment into the trials was organized by age into subgroups of 18-55, 56-69 and 70-plus years, and those subgroups contained approximately 160, 26 and 62 TCR-sequenced participants, respectively. Broad study findings and their caveats: Conclusions about previously exposed vaccinees were limited because only six AZD1222 recipients were SARS-CoV-2 seropositive at baseline. The 56-69-year group was small, and its depth increase did not reach significance, likely because of low power. Epitopes outside the regions mutated in the B.1.351 and B.1.1.7 variants were reportedly recognized by nearly half of the unique spike-specific TCRs. Because no day 14 peak-response samples were available, repertoires were characterized only after the peak T cell response. Participants were mostly white British and included more females than males, and it was suggested by the authors that clonal diversity may have been underestimated. After two AZD1222 doses, both the breadth and the depth of spike-specific TCRs were significantly higher than at day 0 and than in MenACWY recipients. The vaccine-associated CD4 TCRs covered the entire spike protein, and the dominant responses fell in regions 160-218 and 743-854.

The intended sense of this specimen's time point label: about 28 days (+/-7) after the second vaccine dose. AZD1222 recipients whose second dose came at about 4 weeks and those whose second dose came at about 12 weeks were combined into one group, since spike-specific TCR depth and breadth did not differ between the two schedules. Vaccinee samples were obtained from the UK trials COV001 and COV002, which included a single-blind randomized controlled phase 2/3 trial of AZD1222 (ChAdOx1 nCoV-19) in healthy adults. Trial participant PBMC samples were collected at day 0 and day 28 after the second dose for TCRbeta chain sequencing. The CDR3 regions of human TCRbeta chains were subjected to immunosequencing. The published analysis was carried out like this. TCRs in the repertoires were compared against a reference library of SARS-CoV-2-specific TCRs that had been generated with the MIRA antigen-specificity platform. Breadth was defined as the fraction of unique TCRs that were SARS-CoV-2-associated. Depth was defined as the fraction of total T cells that were SARS-CoV-2-associated. Each spike-specific TCR was assigned to its reactive spike region and to a CD4 or CD8 class using the MIRA data. Log10-transformed breadth and depth values were compared by one-way ANOVA with Sidak's multiple comparisons tests. Held by TCRdb, this immuneACCESS table contains in-frame sequences only and omits some clones. Under half of the omission traces to an unresolved V gene where checked; the cause of the rest is unknown. V and J calls and clone size follow that table, whereas D and trimming were derived from the DNA. Recorded for this sample are 83,000 or so clones; 88% of them occurred a single time. The ten largest make up less than 9% of the sample.

About this clone: No antigen is known for it. Per-nucleotide qualities are absent, and no much larger clonotype sits a single base away.

The CDR3 contains 14 residues, cysteine and phenylalanine counted. The retained sequence is limited to the CDR3, 42 bases, with the frame set at the first base. Compared with germline, V lacks 3 bases and J lacks 7 bases; bases without a gene match: 4. As encoded in the germline V gene, CDR1 is SGHTA while CDR2 is FQGNSA. Here the chain combines TRBV7-2 and TRBJ2-1; 9 nucleotides in the junction match TRBD2. Material: peripheral blood, obtained 28 days after the second AZD1222 dose. The source is an adult who received the AZD1222 COVID-19 vaccine. The nucleotide sequence is TGTGCCAGCAGCTTTCCTAGCGGGGTTAATGAGCAGTTCTTC. The resulting protein is CASSFPSGVNEQFF. Reference TRBV7-2 and TRBJ2-1 genes cover what lies past the CDR3, so the full variable domain is GAGVSQSPSNKVTEKGKDVELRCDPISGHTALYWYRQSLGQGLEFLIYFQGNSAPDKSGLPSDRFSAERTGGSVSTLTIQRTQQEDSAVYLCASSFPSGVNEQFFGPGTRLTVL.